This TCR beta chain appears in the sequencing data of a study of cytomegalovirus exposure and HLA in healthy donors. A remark on this clone: What it binds is not known.

From germline, CDR1 is SGHTA and CDR2 FQGTGA. The length of the CDR3 is 16 residues. V dropped 5 bases and J dropped 8; count of bases not matched to a gene: 15. PCR was performed using 60 Vbeta and 13 Jbeta primers. Assay: immunoSEQ multiplex PCR; the TCRdb copy retains only in-frame clones and omits some. The sample holds some 140,000 clones, 73% seen once. Study findings and constraints: In a later analysis, HLA-C alleles had the fewest associated TCRs, DRB1 alleles the most. Solely CMV serostatus was available to characterize immune exposure.

Sequenced input: PBMCs. This rearrangement joins TRBV7-3 to TRBJ2-1, with 7 bases identical to TRBD2. The receptor's source is a woman between 40 and 55 years old in good health and CMV-seronegative. This chain's CDR3 is CASSLSGLGGRDEQFF. For the CDR3, the DNA is TGTGCCAGCAGCCTCTCCGGACTGGGGGGGAGGGATGAGCAGTTCTTC.